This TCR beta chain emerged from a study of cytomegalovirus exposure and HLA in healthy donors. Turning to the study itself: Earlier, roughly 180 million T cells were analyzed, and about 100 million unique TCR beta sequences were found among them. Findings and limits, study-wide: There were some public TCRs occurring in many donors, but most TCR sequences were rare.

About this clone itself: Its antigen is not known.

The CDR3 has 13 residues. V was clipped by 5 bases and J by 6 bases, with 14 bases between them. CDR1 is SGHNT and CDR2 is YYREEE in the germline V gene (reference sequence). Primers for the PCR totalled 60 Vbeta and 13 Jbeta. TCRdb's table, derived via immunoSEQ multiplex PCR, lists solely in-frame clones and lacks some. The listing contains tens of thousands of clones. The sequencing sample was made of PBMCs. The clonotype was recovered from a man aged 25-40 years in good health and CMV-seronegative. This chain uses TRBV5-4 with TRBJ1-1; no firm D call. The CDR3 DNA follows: TGTGCCAGCAGTTCTCCCACAAGTTCTGAAGCTTTCTTT. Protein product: CASSSPTSSEAFF. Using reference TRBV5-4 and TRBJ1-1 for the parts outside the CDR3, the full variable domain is ETGVTQSPTHLIKTRGQQVTLRCSSQSGHNTVSWYQQALGQGPQFIFQYYREEENGRGNFPPRFSGLQFPNYSSELNVNALELDDSALYLCASSSPTSSEAFFGQGTRLTVV.